This TCR beta chain was identified in a study of blood T cells in healthy people across ages. Study-wide findings and caveats: Changes seen in expanded clonotypes were possibly confounded by donor CMV status left unknown. Diversity of TCR beta correlated strongly with naive T cell percentage. Whereas aged donors had fewer naive CD4+ cells, long-lived donors had more of them and higher diversity.

A second PCR of about 7 to 12 cycles used a sample-barcoded 5' primer and a J-beta primer mix. Each cDNA molecule received a tag from a template-switch adaptor that had 12 random nucleotides. TCRdb redid the calling of the 5' RACE reads with MiXCR, one entry per CDR3 protein. The sample holds under 2,000,000 distinct CDR3 sequences; about 49% are singletons and the top ten take about 2.1%. Germline CDR1 is SGHRS and CDR2 is YFSETQ. The CDR3 runs to 16 residues. Trimming left V 4 bases short and J 4 bases short, with 18 bases between. In regard to this clonotype: The antigen remains undetermined.

The TCR originated in a woman aged 40-49 years in good health. V usage is TRBV5-1 and J usage is TRBJ1-5; a possible D gene is TRBD1 (5 bases). The sample comprised blood. The CDR3 bases are TGCGCCAGCAGCCGGGGAGGCGGGGAGGGGAATCAGCCCCAGCATTTT. Translating gives CASSRGGGEGNQPQHF. The complete variable domain, with remaining parts taken from reference TRBV5-1 and TRBJ1-5, reads KAGVTQTPRYLIKTRGQQVTLSCSPISGHRSVSWYQQTPGQGLQFLFEYFSETQRNKGNFPGRFSGRQFSNSRSEMNVSTLELGDSALYLCASSRGGGEGNQPQHFGDGTRLSIL.